These 27 T cell receptor beta chains were sequenced from one sample in a study of cytomegalovirus exposure and HLA in healthy donors. PCR involved 60 Vbeta and 13 Jbeta primers. Generated by immunoSEQ multiplex PCR, the TCRdb table keeps only in-frame clones and is missing some. The table records around 97,000 clones, around 10% of them present only once. The sample consisted of PBMCs. The receptors derive from a man in his fifties or sixties in good health and CMV-seropositive.

This chain uses TRBV9 with TRBJ1-3; 7 nucleotides align to TRBD1. The CDR3 covers 14 residues. Trimming removed 2 bases from V and 8 bases from J; junction bases left unmatched: 7. Germline assignment: CDR1 SGDLS and CDR2 YYNGEE. Written as DNA, the CDR3 is TGTGCCAGCAGCGTTAGACAGGGTCTGGACACCATATATTTT. Translation gives CASSVRQGLDTIYF.

This clone was detected only a few times. DNA of the CDR3: TGTGCCAGTAGCGCGGGCAGTTACTCCTACGAGCAGTACTTC. It yields the protein CASSAGSYSYEQYF. The chain joins TRBV19 to TRBJ2-7; a weak D match, TRBD2 (5 bases). Between the trimmed V and J ends, which lost 6 bases and 0 bases, there was a span of 12 bases. The CDR3 is made up of 14 amino acids. The germline CDR1 and CDR2 sequences are LNHDA and SQIVND (reference sequence).

This clone was counted between two and nine times. The gene calls are TRBV5-1 and TRBJ1-1; D may be TRBD1 (6 bases). The V end lost 6 bases, the J end lost 0 bases, and 9 bases lay between the germline ends. Germline V CDR1 and CDR2: SGHRS, YFSETQ. This CDR3 comprises 13 residues. The CDR3 spells CASKGDVNTEAFF. The CDR3 DNA reads TGCGCCAGCAAGGGGGATGTGAACACTGAAGCTTTCTTT.

The chain carries TRBV7-9 and TRBJ1-1, with a weak D call TRBD1 (5 bases). Germline V gives CDR1 SEHNR, CDR2 FQNEAQ (reference sequence). CDR3 length: 17 residues. Trimming took off 4 bases at V and 3 bases at J, with 21 bases between the two ends. The CDR3 is CASSSPRRVYLDTEAFF. CDR3 coding DNA: TGTGCCAGCAGCTCTCCCCGCAGGGTATACCTGGACACTGAAGCTTTCTTT.

This chain links TRBV28 with TRBJ2-5; 8 bases map to TRBD2. The end of the DNA aligns better with TRBJ2-7, so the J call may be wrong. Germline assignment: CDR1 MDHEN and CDR2 SYDVKM. The CDR3 extends over 15 amino acids. The CDR3: CASRSPAGVNYEQYF. The DNA of the CDR3 is TGTGCCAGCAGGTCTCCAGCGGGAGTAAATTACGAGCAGTACTTC.

This rearrangement joins TRBV5-1 to TRBJ2-3; a weak D match, TRBD1 (6 bases). Germline V gene sequence: CDR1 SGHRS, CDR2 YFSETQ. The V end was cut by 0 bases, the J end by 3 bases, with 17 bases between. The CDR3 is made up of 17 amino acids. The CDR3 spells CASSLGTVSDSTDTQYF. The CDR3 bases are TGCGCCAGCAGCTTGGGGACTGTTTCGGACAGTACAGATACGCAGTATTTT.

The gene calls are TRBV28 and TRBJ1-2, with 7 bases that match TRBD1. Germline V CDR1 and CDR2: MDHEN, SYDVKM. Germline trimming cut 6 bases from V and 1 base from J; bases unmatched to any gene: 8. This CDR3 has 15 residues. The CDR3 nucleotides are TGTGCCAGCAGGCGACAGGGAGCCCTTAACTATGGCTACACCTTC. It specifies CASRRQGALNYGYTF.

The chain links TRBV28 to TRBJ2-3, with a possible D match to TRBD2 (6 bases). The CDR3 has 15 residues. Germline assignment: CDR1 MDHEN and CDR2 SYDVKM. The V end lost 4 bases, the J end lost 4 bases, and 15 bases lay between the germline ends. The CDR3: CASSSGLIYPDTQYF. The CDR3, as DNA: TGTGCCAGCAGTTCGGGACTCATTTATCCAGATACGCAGTATTTT.

V usage is TRBV11-2 and J usage is TRBJ1-1, with D maybe TRBD1 (5 bases). Germline CDR1 reads SGHAT; CDR2 reads FQNNGV. V was shortened by 0 bases and J by 5 bases, with 13 bases between the two germline ends. This CDR3 spans 15 amino acids. The CDR3 nucleotides are TGTGCCAGCAGCTTAGATTCGCAGGGATGGACTGAAGCTTTCTTT. Encoded protein: CASSLDSQGWTEAFF.

The chain is built from TRBV27 and TRBJ2-1; 8 bases fit TRBD2. The germline CDR1 and CDR2 sequences are MNHEY and SMNVEV (reference sequence). V was clipped by 9 bases and J by 3 bases; unmatched bases: 4. This CDR3 is built from 13 residues. CDR3 sequence: CASSGIFYNEQFF. The CDR3 DNA reads TGTGCCAGTAGCGGGATATTCTACAATGAGCAGTTCTTC.

The chain couples TRBV28 to TRBJ1-2; no firm D call. Germline V gene lookup returns CDR1 MDHEN and CDR2 SYDVKM. The CDR3 length is 15 residues. With 4 bases removed from V and 2 bases from J, the gap between germline ends came to 14 bases. CDR3 sequence: CASSYPGGSNYGYTF. CDR3 coding DNA: TGTGCCAGCAGTTATCCGGGAGGGTCCAACTATGGCTACACCTTC.

This clone has just a few counts. The chain joins TRBV9 to TRBJ2-2; D may be TRBD2 (5 bases). Looked up from germline, CDR1 is SGDLS and CDR2 is YYNGEE. Trimming removed 3 bases at V and 0 bases at J, with 18 bases between. This CDR3 contains 18 residues. The DNA of the CDR3 is TGTGCCAGCAGCGGTCGAAGAAGCGGAAAAGCGAACACCGGGGAGCTGTTTTTT. It encodes CASSGRRSGKANTGELFF.

This clone turned up a few times. The V call is TRBV4-1, the J call TRBJ2-7; D call uncertain. From germline, CDR1 is MGHRA and CDR2 YSYEKL. There are 16 residues in the CDR3. The V end lost 6 bases, the J end lost 3 bases, and 21 bases lay between the germline ends. The CDR3: CASRQVASVNLYEQYF. CDR3 bases: TGCGCCAGCAGGCAGGTGGCCTCGGTAAATCTCTACGAGCAGTACTTC.

In DNA form, the CDR3 reads TGTGCCAGCAGTGTGTCGGGACAGGGATGGCGGTTCTTC. Amino acid sequence: CASSVSGQGWRFF. The rearrangement joins TRBV2 to TRBJ2-1, with 9 bases matching TRBD1. V dropped 4 bases and J dropped 15; count of bases not matched to a gene: 10. The V gene's germline CDR1 is SNHLY and CDR2 FYNNEI. This CDR3 region has 13 residues. Drawing the rest from reference TRBV2 and TRBJ2-1, the complete variable domain is EPEVTQTPSHQVTQMGQEVILRCVPISNHLYFYWYRQILGQKVEFLVSFYNNEISEKSEIFDDQFSVERPDGSNFTLKIRSTKLEDSAMYFCASSVSGQGWRFFGPGTRLTVL.

In this sample, this clone turned up a few times. This sequence joins TRBV28 and TRBJ1-1; D gene unclear. Deletions cut 6 bases from V and 6 bases from J, with 14 bases between. The CDR3 length is 13 residues. Germline CDR1 is MDHEN and CDR2 is SYDVKM. The CDR3 sequence is CASSKKLVAEAFF. The CDR3 coding sequence is TGTGCCAGCAGCAAGAAGCTGGTTGCTGAAGCTTTCTTT. The variable domain in full, with the rest retrieved from reference TRBV28 and TRBJ1-1, is DVKVTQSSRYLVKRTGEKVFLECVQDMDHENMFWYRQDPGLGLRLIYFSYDVKMKEKGDIPEGYSVSREKKERFSLILESASTNQTSMYLCASSKKLVAEAFFGQGTRLTVV.

The chain is built from TRBV6-5 and TRBJ1-5; 7 bases align to TRBD1. Germline CDR1 MNHEY, CDR2 SVGAGI. Trimming took 6 bases from V and 4 from J; bases not matched to a gene: 6. This CDR3 is built from 14 residues. The DNA for the CDR3 is TGTGCCAGCAGCCCGGGACAGTTGAATCAGCCCCAGCATTTT. Amino acids: CASSPGQLNQPQHF.

The chain couples TRBV7-9 to TRBJ1-3; the match to TRBD1 covers 10 bases. V shed 3 bases and J 2 bases; nucleotides not matched to a gene: 10. Germline V gives CDR1 SEHNR, CDR2 FQNEAQ (reference sequence). The CDR3 sequence is 18 residues long. The CDR3 coding sequence is TGTGCCAGCAGCTTGGATCGGACAGGGGGAGTAGCTGGAAACACCATATATTTT. It is translated as CASSLDRTGGVAGNTIYF.

The CDR3 DNA is TGTGCCAGCAGCGACAGGGGCGAGCAGTACTTC. This sequence encodes CASSDRGEQYF. The rearrangement links TRBV6-1 to TRBJ2-7; 8 bases align to TRBD1. V shed 6 bases, J shed 6 bases, and the junction held 1 base outside the gene matches. CDR3 size: 11 residues. Germline CDR1 reads MNHNS; CDR2 reads SASEGT.

The V and J genes are TRBV28 and TRBJ1-2, with 9 bases aligning to TRBD1. Per the germline V gene, CDR1 is MDHEN and CDR2 is SYDVKM. The J segment lost 6 bases and the V segment lost 6 bases, leaving 5 bases of the junction unmatched. The CDR3 has 13 amino acids. In nucleotides, the CDR3 is TGTGCCAGCAGGGGACAGGGCCGCAATGGCTACACCTTC. Translation: CASRGQGRNGYTF.

A few counts support this clone. The chain employs TRBV5-1 and TRBJ2-5, with D possibly matching TRBD2 (6 bases). The CDR3 contains 17 residues. The V and J ends lost 1 base and 1 base respectively, with 17 bases between them. The germline gives CDR1 SGHRS, CDR2 YFSETQ. CDR3 sequence reads: CASSLLKTRRRQETQYF. As DNA, the CDR3 is TGCGCCAGCAGCTTGCTCAAGACTAGACGGCGCCAAGAGACCCAGTACTTC.

This clone has only a few counts. The J gene is TRBJ2-5, the V gene TRBV19, with TRBD1 identical over 7 bases. CDR3 size: 12 residues. V gave up 3 bases and J gave up 12 bases; unmatched junction bases: 7. Germline CDR1 and CDR2: LNHDA and SQIVND (reference sequence). CDR3 protein: CASSMGGDREYF. The CDR3 DNA reads TGTGCCAGTAGTATGGGCGGCGACAGGGAGTACTTC.

The V gene is TRBV6-6, the J gene TRBJ1-1, with D hard to call. CDR1 is MNHNY, CDR2 SVGAGI, per germline (reference sequence). The CDR3 runs 10 residues. V dropped 9 bases and J dropped 7 bases, with 9 bases sitting between them. The CDR3 DNA reads TGTGCCAGAAGTCGAGATGAAGCTTTCTTT. It specifies CARSRDEAFF.

This sequence joins TRBV2 and TRBJ2-5; 8 bases are shared with TRBD2. J gave up 4 bases and V 2 bases, and 3 bases lay outside the gene matches. Germline CDR1 SNHLY, CDR2 FYNNEI. The CDR3 sequence is 14 residues long. The CDR3 loop is CASSERLAGETQYF. CDR3 in DNA: TGTGCCAGCAGTGAACGGCTAGCGGGAGAGACCCAGTACTTC.

The chain recombines TRBV29-1 with TRBJ2-1; D uncertain. This CDR3 region has 14 residues. Germline V gene data show CDR1 as SQVTM and CDR2 as ANQGSEA. V was cut by 6 bases and J by 3 bases, with 15 bases left in between. CDR3 sequence: CSVPLLGYYNEQFF. The CDR3 coding sequence is TGCAGCGTACCTCTACTGGGCTACTACAATGAGCAGTTCTTC.

This clone was recorded a few times. The chain uses TRBV30 and TRBJ1-6, with D possibly matching TRBD1 (5 bases). V lost 5 bases and J 6 bases, leaving 11 bases between the germline ends. Germline CDR1 reads GTSNPN; CDR2 reads SVGIG (reference sequence). CDR3 length equals 13 residues. The CDR3 region is CAWCRDFNSPLHF. DNA of the CDR3: TGTGCCTGGTGCCGGGACTTTAATTCACCCCTCCACTTT.

With respect to this clone: At one end, the junction sequence differs from germline, possibly due to a read error. The CDR3 spells CASSPQQGSNYGYTF. DNA for the CDR3: TGTGCCAGCTCCCCACAACAGGGTTCTAACTATGGCTACACCTTC. The J gene is TRBJ1-2, the V gene TRBV18; a weak D match, TRBD1 (6 bases). The CDR3 is made up of 15 amino acids. Germline values: CDR1 KGHSH, CDR2 LQKENI.

This chain connects TRBV7-3 to TRBJ2-7; 8 bases map to TRBD2. CDR1 SGHTA and CDR2 FQGTGA come from the germline V gene. CDR3 length: 14 amino acids. J gave up 2 bases and V 2 bases, and 2 bases lay outside the gene matches. For the CDR3, the DNA is TGTGCCAGCAGCTTAGCAGCGGGGGCCTACGAGCAGTACTTC. This sequence encodes CASSLAAGAYEQYF.